This entry is about one TCR beta chain. This specimen comes from a study of blood T cell repertoires in COVID-19. In the study overall: T cells, B-cell-depleted T cells, or PBMCs provided the cDNA or gDNA that served as material.

The CDR3 has 15 residues. After removal of 4 bases from V and 2 bases from J, the junction contained 5 bases not matched to a gene. The germline CDR1 and CDR2 sequences are SNHLY and FYNNEI. TCRdb keeps only in-frame clones here, not all; method: immunoSEQ multiplex PCR. In the table there are over 130,000 clones, over 80% of which are singletons. The sequence came from a man younger than 40 with COVID-19, enrolled during active disease. This chain links TRBV2 with TRBJ1-5; 7 nucleotides agree with TRBD1. Material: peripheral blood. The CDR3 is CASSGRQGGNQPQHF. DNA of the CDR3: TGTGCCAGCAGTGGGAGACAGGGAGGCAATCAGCCCCAGCATTTT.